Detailed here is one T cell receptor beta chain. A single count supports this clone. Its antigen remains undetermined. Qualities for individual bases were not recorded, and no much larger clone is one base off. In the prospective study, participants were about 18 to 95 years old, resided in around 25 geographic areas of the United States, and were enrolled through a virtual design. In the prospective study, cohorts were assigned on the basis of participant-reported clinical history obtained from a screening survey and a study questionnaire. Exposed participants had been in contact, within 2 weeks of entering the study, with a person who had a PCR-confirmed or clinician-diagnosed case of COVID-19. Mobile phlebotomists in the prospective study collected whole blood, serum and a nasopharyngeal or oropharyngeal swab from every participant. Participants in the prospective study had the option to provide additional blood draws and questionnaires over an approximately 2-month period. Before DNA extraction, prospective study blood samples were shipped either frozen or at room temperature.

The data belong to a study of blood T cell repertoires in COVID-19 (dated by TCRdb to about 2020). With regard to the full study: Samples covering the acute and convalescent phases of COVID-19 were provided by collaborators in the United States, Italy and Spain. HLA class I and class II types, where available, came from metadata supplied by the sample provider rather than from assay-based typing. Sample metadata almost always included a de-identified subject ID, COVID-19 status, age in years and sex. The samples were drawn from the first 160 participants of the ongoing ImmuneRACE study and from about 1,200 subjects provided by 6 global collaborators. A freely available public database, intended as a resource for researchers studying the immune response to SARS-CoV-2, is where the repertoires were released. The prospective study material was composed of cDNA or gDNA derived from T cells, B-cell-depleted T cells, or PBMCs. Deeply sampled blood TCRbeta repertoires from subjects exposed to, actively infected with, or recovered from COVID-19 were included in the dataset.

The immunoSEQ Assay, a bias-controlled multiplex PCR, was used to amplify TCRbeta CDR3 regions from genomic DNA. Per the original workflow: The number of nucleated cells in each sample was estimated from the amplification of reference gene primers within the assay. Sequence reads were collapsed and filtered to measure the absolute abundance of every unique TCRbeta CDR3 rearrangement. For each sample, productive Simpson clonality was calculated as the square root of Simpson's diversity index over productive rearrangements. Here the immuneACCESS table is served through TCRdb, limited to in-frame sequences with V and J called. Missing clones are a known gap in these copies; in checked studies unresolved V genes cover under half, and the rest lacks a known reason. V, J and clone size are taken as reported in that table, and D and trimming were inferred from the DNA itself. The sample table contains about 430,000 clones; only one count was recorded for 70% to 90% of them. Jointly, the top ten make up approximately 1.5% of the sample.

Points the paper makes about the study in general: The amount of clinical and demographic metadata varied by source and participant and was provided uncurated.

Sequencing was performed on PBMCs or T cells enriched from blood (not recorded which). The sequence was collected from a woman aged 18-29 years who had been exposed to COVID-19.

The nucleotide sequence reads TGTGCCAGCAGTTATCGAGACAGGCGTGACGAGCAGTACTTC. It translates to CASSYRDRRDEQYF. The receptor chain draws on TRBV6-5 and TRBJ2-7; TRBD1 could be the D gene, as 6 bases match. Via the germline V gene, CDR1 is MNHEY and CDR2 SVGAGI. The cysteine opens and the phenylalanine closes a CDR3 of 14 amino acids. CDR3 DNA only is kept here, 42 bases in frame from base 1. V gives up 3 bases and J gives up 5 bases, and the segment between their germline ends measures 14 bases.